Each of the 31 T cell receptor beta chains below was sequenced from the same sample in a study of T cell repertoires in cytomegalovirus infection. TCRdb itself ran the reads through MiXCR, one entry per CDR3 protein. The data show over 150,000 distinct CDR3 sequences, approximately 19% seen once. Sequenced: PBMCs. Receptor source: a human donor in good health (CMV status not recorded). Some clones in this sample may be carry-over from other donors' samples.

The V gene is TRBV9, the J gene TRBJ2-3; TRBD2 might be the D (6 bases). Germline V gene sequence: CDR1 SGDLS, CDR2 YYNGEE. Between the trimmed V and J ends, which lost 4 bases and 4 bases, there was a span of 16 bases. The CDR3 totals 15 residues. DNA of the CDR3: TGTGCCAGCAGCCCTCAGGGAGGAGGCCCAGATACGCAGTATTTT. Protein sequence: CASSPQGGGPDTQYF.

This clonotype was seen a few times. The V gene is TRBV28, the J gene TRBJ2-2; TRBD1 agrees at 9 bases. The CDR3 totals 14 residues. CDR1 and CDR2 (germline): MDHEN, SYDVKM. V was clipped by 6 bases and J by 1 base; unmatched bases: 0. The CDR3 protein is CASRGQGNTGELFF. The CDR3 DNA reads TGTGCCAGCAGGGGACAGGGGAACACCGGGGAGCTGTTTTTT. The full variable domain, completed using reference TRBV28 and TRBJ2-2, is DVKVTQSSRYLVKRTGEKVFLECVQDMDHENMFWYRQDPGLGLRLIYFSYDVKMKEKGDIPEGYSVSREKKERFSLILESASTNQTSMYLCASRGQGNTGELFFGEGSRLTVL.

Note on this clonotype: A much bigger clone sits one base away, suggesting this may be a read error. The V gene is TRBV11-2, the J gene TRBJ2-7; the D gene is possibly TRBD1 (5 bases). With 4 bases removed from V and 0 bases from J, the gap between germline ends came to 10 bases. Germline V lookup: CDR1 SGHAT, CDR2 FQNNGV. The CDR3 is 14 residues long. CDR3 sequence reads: CASSSYRFSYEQYF. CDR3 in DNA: TGTGCCAGCAGCTCGTACAGGTTCTCCTACGAGCAGTACTTC.

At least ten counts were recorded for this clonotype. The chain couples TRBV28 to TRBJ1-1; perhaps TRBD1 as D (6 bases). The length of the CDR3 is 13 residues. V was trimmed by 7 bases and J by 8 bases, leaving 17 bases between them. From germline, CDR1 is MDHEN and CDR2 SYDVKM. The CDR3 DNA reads TGTGCCAGCACCCAACAGGGAAAAAGGGAAGCTTTCTTT. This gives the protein CASTQQGKREAFF.

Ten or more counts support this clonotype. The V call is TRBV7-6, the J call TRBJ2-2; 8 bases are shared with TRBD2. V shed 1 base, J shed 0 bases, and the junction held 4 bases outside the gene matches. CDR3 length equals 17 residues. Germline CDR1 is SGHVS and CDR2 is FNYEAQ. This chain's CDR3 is CASSLVPAGANTGELFF. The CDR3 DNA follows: TGTGCCAGCAGCTTAGTCCCAGCGGGGGCGAACACCGGGGAGCTGTTTTTT.

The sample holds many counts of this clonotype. This CDR3 reads CASSLGRQGVSEAFF. The CDR3 DNA reads as TGTGCCAGCAGCTTAGGTAGACAGGGAGTTTCTGAAGCTTTCTTT. The chain combines TRBV7-8 with TRBJ1-1, with TRBD1 matching over 7 bases. Germline V gene data show CDR1 as SGHVS and CDR2 as FQNEAQ. V shed 1 base and J 6 bases; nucleotides not matched to a gene: 8. The CDR3 is 15 residues long.

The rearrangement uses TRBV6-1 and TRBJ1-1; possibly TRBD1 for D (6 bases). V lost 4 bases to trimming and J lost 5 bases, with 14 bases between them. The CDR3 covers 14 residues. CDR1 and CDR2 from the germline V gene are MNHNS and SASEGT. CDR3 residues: CASSGGGGTTEAFF. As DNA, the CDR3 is TGTGCCAGCAGTGGAGGGGGGGGAACTACTGAAGCTTTCTTT.

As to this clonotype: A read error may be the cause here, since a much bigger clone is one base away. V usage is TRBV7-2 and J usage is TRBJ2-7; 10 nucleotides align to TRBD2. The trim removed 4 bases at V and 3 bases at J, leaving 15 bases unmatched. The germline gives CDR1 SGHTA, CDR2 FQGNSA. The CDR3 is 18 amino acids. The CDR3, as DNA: TGTACCAGCAGCTCGCGGGCAGAATGGACTAGCGGATTCTACGAGCAGTACTTC. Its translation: CTSSSRAEWTSGFYEQYF. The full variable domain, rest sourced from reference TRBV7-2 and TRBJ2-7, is GAGVSQSPSNKVTEKGKDVELRCDPISGHTALYWYRQSLGQGLEFLIYFQGNSAPDKSGLPSDRFSAERTGGSVSTLTIQRTQQEDSAVYLCTSSSRAEWTSGFYEQYFGPGTRLTVT.

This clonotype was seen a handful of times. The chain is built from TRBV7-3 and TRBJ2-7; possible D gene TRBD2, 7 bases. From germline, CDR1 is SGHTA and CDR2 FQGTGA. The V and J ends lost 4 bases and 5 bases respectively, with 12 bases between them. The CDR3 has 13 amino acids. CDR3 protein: CASSSRGGHEQYF. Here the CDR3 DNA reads TGTGCCAGCAGCTCCCGCGGGGGCCACGAGCAGTACTTC.

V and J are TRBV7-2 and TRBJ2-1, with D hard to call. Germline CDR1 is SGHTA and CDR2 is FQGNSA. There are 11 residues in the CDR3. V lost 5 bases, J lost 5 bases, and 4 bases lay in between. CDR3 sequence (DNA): TGTGCCAGCAGCCCCCACAATGAGCAGTTCTTC. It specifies CASSPHNEQFF.

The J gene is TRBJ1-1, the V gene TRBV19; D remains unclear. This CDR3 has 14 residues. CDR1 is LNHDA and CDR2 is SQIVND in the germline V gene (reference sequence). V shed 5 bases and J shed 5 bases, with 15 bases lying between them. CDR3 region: CASSPRGPRTEAFF. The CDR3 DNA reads TGTGCCAGTAGTCCCCGCGGGCCGAGGACTGAAGCTTTCTTT.

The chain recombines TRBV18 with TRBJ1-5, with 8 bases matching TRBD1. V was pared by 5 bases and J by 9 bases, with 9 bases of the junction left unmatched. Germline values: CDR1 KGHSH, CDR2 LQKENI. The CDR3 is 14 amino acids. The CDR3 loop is CASSSTGDLGPQHF. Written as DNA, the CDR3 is TGTGCCAGCTCATCGACAGGGGACCTCGGGCCCCAGCATTTT.

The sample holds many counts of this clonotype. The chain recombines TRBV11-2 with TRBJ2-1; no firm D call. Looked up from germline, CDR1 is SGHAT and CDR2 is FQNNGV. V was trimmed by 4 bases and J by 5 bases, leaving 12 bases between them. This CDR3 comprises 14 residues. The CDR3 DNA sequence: TGTGCCAGCAGCTCCGGCCCCACAGACAATGAGCAGTTCTTC. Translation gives CASSSGPTDNEQFF.

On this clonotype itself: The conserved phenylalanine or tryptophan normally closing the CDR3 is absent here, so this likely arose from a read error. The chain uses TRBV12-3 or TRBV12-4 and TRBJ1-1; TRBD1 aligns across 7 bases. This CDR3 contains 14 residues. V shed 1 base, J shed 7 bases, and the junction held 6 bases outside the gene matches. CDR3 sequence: CASSLVQRQGEAFL. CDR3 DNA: TGTGCCAGCAGTTTAGTGCAGAGACAGGGTGAAGCTTTCCTT.

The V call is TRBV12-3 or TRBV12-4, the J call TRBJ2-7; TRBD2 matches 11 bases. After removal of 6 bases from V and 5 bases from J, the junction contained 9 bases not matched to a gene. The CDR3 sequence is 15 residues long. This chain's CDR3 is CASRSTSGSLHEQYF. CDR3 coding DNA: TGTGCCAGCAGATCTACTAGCGGGAGTCTCCACGAGCAGTACTTC.

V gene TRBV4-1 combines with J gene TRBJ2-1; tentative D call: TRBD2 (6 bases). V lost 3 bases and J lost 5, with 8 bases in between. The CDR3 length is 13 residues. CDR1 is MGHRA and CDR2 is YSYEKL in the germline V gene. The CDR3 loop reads CASSHGTDNEQFF. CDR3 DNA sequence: TGCGCCAGCAGCCATGGGACTGACAATGAGCAGTTCTTC.

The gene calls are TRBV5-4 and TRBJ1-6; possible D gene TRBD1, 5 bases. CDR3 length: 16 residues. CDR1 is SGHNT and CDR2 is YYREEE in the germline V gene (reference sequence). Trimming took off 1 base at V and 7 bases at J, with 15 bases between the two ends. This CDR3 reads CASSLSGTFGNSPLHF. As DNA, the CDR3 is TGTGCCAGCAGCTTGTCCGGGACCTTCGGAAATTCACCCCTCCACTTT. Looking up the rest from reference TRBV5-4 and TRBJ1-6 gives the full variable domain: ETGVTQSPTHLIKTRGQQVTLRCSSQSGHNTVSWYQQALGQGPQFIFQYYREEENGRGNFPPRFSGLQFPNYSSELNVNALELDDSALYLCASSLSGTFGNSPLHFGNGTRLTVT.

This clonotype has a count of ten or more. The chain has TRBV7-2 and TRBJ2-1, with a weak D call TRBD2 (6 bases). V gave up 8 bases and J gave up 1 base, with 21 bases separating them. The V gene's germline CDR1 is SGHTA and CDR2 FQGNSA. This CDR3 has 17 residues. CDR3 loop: CASHSNPTGESYNEQFF. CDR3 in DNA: TGTGCCAGCCACTCCAACCCAACGGGGGAATCCTACAATGAGCAGTTCTTC.

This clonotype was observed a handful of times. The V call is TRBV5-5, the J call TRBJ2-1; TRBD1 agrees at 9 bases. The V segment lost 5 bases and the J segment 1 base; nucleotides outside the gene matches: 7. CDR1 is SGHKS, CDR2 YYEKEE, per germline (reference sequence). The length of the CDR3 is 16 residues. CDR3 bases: TGTGCCAGCAGGCCAGACAGGGGGGATTCCTACAATGAGCAGTTCTTC. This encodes CASRPDRGDSYNEQFF.

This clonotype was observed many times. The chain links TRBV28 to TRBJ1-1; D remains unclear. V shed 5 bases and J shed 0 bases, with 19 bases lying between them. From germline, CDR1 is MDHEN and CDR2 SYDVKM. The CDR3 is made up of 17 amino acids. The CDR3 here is CASSRVGPRWMNTEAFF. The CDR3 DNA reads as TGTGCCAGCAGTAGAGTAGGGCCGAGATGGATGAACACTGAAGCTTTCTTT.

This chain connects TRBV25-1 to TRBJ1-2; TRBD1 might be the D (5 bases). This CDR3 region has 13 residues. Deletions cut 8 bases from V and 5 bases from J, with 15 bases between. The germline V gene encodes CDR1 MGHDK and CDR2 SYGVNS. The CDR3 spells CASAPGGEYGYTF. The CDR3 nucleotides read TGTGCCAGCGCACCCGGGGGAGAATATGGCTACACCTTC.

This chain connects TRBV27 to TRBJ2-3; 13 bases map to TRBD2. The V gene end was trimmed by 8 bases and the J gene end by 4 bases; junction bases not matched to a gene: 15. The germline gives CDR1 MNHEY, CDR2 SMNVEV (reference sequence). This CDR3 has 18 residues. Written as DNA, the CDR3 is TGTGCCAGCGCCGAACCGAGGACTAGCGGGAGTTCGGCAGATACGCAGTATTTT. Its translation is CASAEPRTSGSSADTQYF.

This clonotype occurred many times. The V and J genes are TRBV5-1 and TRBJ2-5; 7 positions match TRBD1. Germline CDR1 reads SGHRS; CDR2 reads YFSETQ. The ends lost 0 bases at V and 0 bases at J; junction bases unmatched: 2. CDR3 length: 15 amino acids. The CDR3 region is CASSLGDSHQETQYF. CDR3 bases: TGCGCCAGCAGCTTGGGGGACAGCCACCAAGAGACCCAGTACTTC. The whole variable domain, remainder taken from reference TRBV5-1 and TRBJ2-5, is KAGVTQTPRYLIKTRGQQVTLSCSPISGHRSVSWYQQTPGQGLQFLFEYFSETQRNKGNFPGRFSGRQFSNSRSEMNVSTLELGDSALYLCASSLGDSHQETQYFGPGTRLLVL.

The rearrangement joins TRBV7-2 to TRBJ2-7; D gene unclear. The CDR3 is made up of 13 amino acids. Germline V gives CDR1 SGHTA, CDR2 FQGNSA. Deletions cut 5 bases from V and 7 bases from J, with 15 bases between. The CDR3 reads CASSPRRAWEQYF. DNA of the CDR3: TGTGCCAGCAGCCCCCGACGGGCCTGGGAGCAGTACTTC.

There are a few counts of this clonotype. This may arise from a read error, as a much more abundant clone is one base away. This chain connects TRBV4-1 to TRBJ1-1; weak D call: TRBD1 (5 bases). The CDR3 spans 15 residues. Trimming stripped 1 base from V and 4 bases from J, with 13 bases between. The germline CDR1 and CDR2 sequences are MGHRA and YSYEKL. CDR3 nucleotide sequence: TGCGCCAGCAGCCAAGGTTGGGGGGTAGGCACTGAAGCTTTCTTT. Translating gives CASSQGWGVGTEAFF.

The CDR3 nucleotides are TGTGCCACCAGCAGAGGAGTAAATTCACCCCTCCACTTT. Translated, it gives CATSRGVNSPLHF. The rearrangement uses TRBV15 and TRBJ1-6; D is uncertain. The CDR3 is 13 amino acids. Germline values: CDR1 LNHNV, CDR2 YYDKDF (reference sequence). V lost 1 base, J lost 7 bases, and 5 bases lay in between.

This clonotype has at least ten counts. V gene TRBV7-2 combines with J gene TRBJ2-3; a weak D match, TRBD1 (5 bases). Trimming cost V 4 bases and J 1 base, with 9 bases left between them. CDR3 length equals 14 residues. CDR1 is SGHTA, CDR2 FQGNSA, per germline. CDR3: CASSSDIGTDTQYF. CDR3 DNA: TGTGCCAGCAGCTCGGACATAGGCACAGATACGCAGTATTTT.

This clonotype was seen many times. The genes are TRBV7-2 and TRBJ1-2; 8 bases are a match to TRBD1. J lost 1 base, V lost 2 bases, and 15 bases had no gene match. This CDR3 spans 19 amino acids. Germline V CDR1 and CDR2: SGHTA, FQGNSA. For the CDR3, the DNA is TGTGCCAGCAGCTTATCCCTCACCGGGACAGGTTTTCGTAACTATGGCTACACCTTC. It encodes CASSLSLTGTGFRNYGYTF.

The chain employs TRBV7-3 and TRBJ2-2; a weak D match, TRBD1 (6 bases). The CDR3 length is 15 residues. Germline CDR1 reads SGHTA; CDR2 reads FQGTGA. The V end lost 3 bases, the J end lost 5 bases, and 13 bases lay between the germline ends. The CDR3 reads CASSFSGEPTGELFF. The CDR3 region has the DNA TGTGCCAGCAGCTTCTCAGGGGAGCCTACCGGGGAGCTGTTTTTT.

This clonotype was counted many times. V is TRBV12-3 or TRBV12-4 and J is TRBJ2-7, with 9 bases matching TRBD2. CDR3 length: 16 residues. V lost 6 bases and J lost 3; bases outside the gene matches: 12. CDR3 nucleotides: TGTGCCAGCAGCTCTACTAGCGGGCGGCATCTCTACGAGCAGTACTTC. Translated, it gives CASSSTSGRHLYEQYF.

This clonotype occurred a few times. The CDR3 reads CAAGGYYGYTF. CDR3 sequence (DNA): TGTGCCGCCGGGGGGTACTATGGCTACACCTTC. The chain recombines TRBV6-1 with TRBJ1-2, with TRBD1 as a possible D gene (5 bases). In germline, CDR1 is MNHNS, CDR2 SASEGT. This CDR3 is built from 11 residues. The V end was cut by 11 bases, the J end by 3 bases, with 10 bases between.